This T cell receptor (beta chain) was identified in a study of blood T cell repertoires in COVID-19. Across the study: Researchers got acute and convalescent COVID-19 samples from the United States, Italy and Spain.

Study members were between roughly 18 and 90 years old and lived in 20 to 30 US regions. Which cohort a participant joined came from the clinical history participants gave. The CDR3 contains 13 residues. V gave up 11 bases and J gave up 8 bases, with 18 bases separating them. Germline loops: CDR1 MGHDK, CDR2 SYGVNS. The repertoire was sequenced with immunoSEQ multiplex PCR; TCRdb's copy has only in-frame clones and lacks some. The data hold fewer than 300,000 clones, with around nine tenths observed a single time. The rearrangement links TRBV25-1 to TRBJ2-2; maybe TRBD1 (6 bases). The TCR sequence derives from a young woman who had recovered from COVID-19. The sample comprised PBMCs or T cells enriched from blood (not recorded which). This CDR3 reads CASQGFGGGELFF. DNA for the CDR3: TGTGCCTCACAGGGTTTTGGTGGAGGGGAGCTGTTTTTT. The full variable domain, in which reference TRBV25-1 and TRBJ2-2 provide the parts outside the CDR3, is EADIYQTPRYLVIGTGKKITLECSQTMGHDKMYWYQQDPGMELHLIHYSYGVNSTEKGDLSSESTVSRIRTEHFPLTLESARPSHTSQYLCASQGFGGGELFFGEGSRLTVL.